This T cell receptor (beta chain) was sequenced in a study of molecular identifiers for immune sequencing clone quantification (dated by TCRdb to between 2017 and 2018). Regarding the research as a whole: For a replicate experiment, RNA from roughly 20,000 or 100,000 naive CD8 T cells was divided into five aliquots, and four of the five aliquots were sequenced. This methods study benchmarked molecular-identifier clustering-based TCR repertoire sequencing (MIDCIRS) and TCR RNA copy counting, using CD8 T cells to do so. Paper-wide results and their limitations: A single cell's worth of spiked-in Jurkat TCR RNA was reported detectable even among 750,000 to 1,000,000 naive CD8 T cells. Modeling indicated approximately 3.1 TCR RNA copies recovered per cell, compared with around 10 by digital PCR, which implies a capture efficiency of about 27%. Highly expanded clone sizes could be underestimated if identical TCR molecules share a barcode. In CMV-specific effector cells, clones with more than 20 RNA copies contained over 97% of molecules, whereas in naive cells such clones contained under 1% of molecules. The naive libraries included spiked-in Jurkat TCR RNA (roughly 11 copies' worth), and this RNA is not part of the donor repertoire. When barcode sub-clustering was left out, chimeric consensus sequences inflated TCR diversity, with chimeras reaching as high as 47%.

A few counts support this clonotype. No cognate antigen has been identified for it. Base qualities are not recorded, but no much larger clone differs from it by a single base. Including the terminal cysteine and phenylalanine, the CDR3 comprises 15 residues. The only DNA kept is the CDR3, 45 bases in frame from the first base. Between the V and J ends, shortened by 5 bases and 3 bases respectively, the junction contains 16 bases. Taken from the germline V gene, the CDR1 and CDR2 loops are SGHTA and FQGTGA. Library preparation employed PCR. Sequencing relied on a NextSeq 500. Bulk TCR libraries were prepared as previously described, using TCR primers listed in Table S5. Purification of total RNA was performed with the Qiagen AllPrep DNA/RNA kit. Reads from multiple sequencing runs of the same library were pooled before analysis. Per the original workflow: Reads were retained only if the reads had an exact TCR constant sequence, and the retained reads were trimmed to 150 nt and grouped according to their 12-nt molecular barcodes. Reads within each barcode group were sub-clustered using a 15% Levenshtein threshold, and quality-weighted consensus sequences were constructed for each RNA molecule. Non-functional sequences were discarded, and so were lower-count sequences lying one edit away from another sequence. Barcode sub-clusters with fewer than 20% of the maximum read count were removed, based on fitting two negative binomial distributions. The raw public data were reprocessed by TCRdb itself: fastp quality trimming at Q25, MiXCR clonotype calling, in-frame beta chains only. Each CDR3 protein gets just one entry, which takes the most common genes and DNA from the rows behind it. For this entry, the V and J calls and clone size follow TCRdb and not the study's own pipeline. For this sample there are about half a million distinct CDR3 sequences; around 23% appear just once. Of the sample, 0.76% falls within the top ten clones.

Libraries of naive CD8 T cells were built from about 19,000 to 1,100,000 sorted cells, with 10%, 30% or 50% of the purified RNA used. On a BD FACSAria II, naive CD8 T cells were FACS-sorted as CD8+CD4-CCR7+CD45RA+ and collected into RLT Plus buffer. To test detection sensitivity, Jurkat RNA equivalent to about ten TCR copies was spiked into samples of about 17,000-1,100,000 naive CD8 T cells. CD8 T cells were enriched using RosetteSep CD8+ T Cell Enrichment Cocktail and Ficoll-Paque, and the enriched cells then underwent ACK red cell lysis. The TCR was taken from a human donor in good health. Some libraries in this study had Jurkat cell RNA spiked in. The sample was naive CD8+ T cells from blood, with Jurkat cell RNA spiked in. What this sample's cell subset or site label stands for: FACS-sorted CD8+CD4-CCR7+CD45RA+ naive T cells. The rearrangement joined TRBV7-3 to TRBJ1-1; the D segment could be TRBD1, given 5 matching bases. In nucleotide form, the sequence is TGTGCCAGCAGCGTGAAACAGGAGTTGGACACTGAAGCTTTCTTT. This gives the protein CASSVKQELDTEAFF.